This T cell receptor beta chain was identified in a study of cytomegalovirus exposure and HLA in healthy donors. The CDR3 spans 16 residues. V trimming: 5 bases; J trimming: 0 bases; junction bases outside the gene matches: 10. Germline loops: CDR1 SGHTA, CDR2 FQGNSA. Generated by immunoSEQ multiplex PCR, the TCRdb table keeps only in-frame clones and is missing some. The sample carries some 170,000 clones, approximately 80% recorded once. Separation from the roughly 700-subject first cohort characterized the roughly 130-subject validation cohort, to which the donors belonged. In the case of this clone: What it binds is not known.

Findings of the study overall: According to a subsequent analysis, TCR clusters from the first cohort were inclined to appear together in the 120 validation repertoires.

Specimen: PBMCs. The sequence was obtained from a man aged 25-45 years in good health and CMV-seropositive. The chain employs TRBV7-2 and TRBJ2-7; TRBD2 matches at 7 bases. The CDR3 loop is CASSTPPTGGSYEQYF. The CDR3 coding sequence is TGTGCCAGCAGCACCCCCCCGACGGGGGGCTCCTACGAGCAGTACTTC. The full variable domain, its missing parts supplied by reference TRBV7-2 and TRBJ2-7, is GAGVSQSPSNKVTEKGKDVELRCDPISGHTALYWYRQSLGQGLEFLIYFQGNSAPDKSGLPSDRFSAERTGGSVSTLTIQRTQQEDSAVYLCASSTPPTGGSYEQYFGPGTRLTVT.